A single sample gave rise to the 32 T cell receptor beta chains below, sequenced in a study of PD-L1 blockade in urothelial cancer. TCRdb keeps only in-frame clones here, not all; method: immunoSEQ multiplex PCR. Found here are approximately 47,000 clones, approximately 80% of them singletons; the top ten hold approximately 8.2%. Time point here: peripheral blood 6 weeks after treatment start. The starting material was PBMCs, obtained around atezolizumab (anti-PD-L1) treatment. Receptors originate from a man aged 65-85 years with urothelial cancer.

The CDR3, as DNA: TGTGCCAGCTCACCGATTAGAGAGGGGGCTTATGGCTACACCTTC. Its translation: CASSPIREGAYGYTF. The chain couples TRBV18 to TRBJ1-2; 7 nucleotides match TRBD1. After removal of 3 bases from V and 5 bases from J, the junction contained 9 bases not matched to a gene. The CDR3 extends over 15 amino acids. The V gene's germline CDR1 is KGHSH and CDR2 LQKENI.

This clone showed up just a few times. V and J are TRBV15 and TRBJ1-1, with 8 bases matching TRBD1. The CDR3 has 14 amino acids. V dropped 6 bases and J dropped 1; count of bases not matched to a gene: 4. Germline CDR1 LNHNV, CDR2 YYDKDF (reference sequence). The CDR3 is CATRLDRGNTEAFF. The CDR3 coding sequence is TGTGCCACCAGACTAGACAGGGGGAACACTGAAGCTTTCTTT. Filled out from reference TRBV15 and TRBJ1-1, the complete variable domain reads DAMVIQNPRYQVTQFGKPVTLSCSQTLNHNVMYWYQQKSSQAPKLLFHYYDKDFNNEADTPDNFQSRRPNTSFCFLDIRSPGLGDTAMYLCATRLDRGNTEAFFGQGTRLTVV.

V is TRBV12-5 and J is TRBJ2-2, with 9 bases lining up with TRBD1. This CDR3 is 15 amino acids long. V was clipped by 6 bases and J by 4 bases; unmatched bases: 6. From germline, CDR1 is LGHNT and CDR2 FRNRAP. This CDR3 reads CASGSGTGSTGELFF. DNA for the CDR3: TGTGCTAGTGGCTCCGGGACAGGGAGCACCGGGGAGCTGTTTTTT.

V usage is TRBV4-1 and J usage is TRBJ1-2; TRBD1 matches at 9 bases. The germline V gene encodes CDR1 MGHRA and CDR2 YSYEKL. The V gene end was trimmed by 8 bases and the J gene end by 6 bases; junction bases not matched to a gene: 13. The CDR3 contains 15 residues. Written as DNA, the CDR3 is TGCGCCAGCGGGCCTTTACAGGGGGCCGGGGATGGCTACACCTTC. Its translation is CASGPLQGAGDGYTF.

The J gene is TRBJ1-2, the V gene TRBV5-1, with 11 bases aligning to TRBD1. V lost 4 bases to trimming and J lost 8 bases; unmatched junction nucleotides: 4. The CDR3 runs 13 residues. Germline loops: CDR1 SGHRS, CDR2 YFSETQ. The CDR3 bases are TGCGCCAGCAGCCAAGGACAGGGGGCCGGCTACACCTTC. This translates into CASSQGQGAGYTF.

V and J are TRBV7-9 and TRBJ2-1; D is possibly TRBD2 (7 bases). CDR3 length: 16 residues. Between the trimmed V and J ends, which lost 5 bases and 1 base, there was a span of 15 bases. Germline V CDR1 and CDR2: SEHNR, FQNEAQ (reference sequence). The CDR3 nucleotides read TGTGCCAGCAGCCCTGCTAGCGGACAGTCCTACAATGAGCAGTTCTTC. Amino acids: CASSPASGQSYNEQFF.

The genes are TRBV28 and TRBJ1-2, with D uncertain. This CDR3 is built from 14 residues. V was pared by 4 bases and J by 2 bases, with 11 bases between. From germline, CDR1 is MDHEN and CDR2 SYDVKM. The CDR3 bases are TGTGCCAGCAGTTCATCCGCCCTAAACTATGGCTACACCTTC. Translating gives CASSSSALNYGYTF.

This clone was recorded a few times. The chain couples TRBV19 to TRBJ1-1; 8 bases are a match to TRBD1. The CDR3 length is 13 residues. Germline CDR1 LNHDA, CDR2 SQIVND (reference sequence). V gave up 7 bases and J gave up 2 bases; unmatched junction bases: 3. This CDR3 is CASNDRGNTEAFF. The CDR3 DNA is TGTGCCAGTAATGACAGGGGCAACACTGAAGCTTTCTTT.

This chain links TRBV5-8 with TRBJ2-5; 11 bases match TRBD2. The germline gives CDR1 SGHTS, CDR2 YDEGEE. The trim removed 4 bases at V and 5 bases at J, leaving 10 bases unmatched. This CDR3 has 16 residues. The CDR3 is CASSQLAGGPEETQYF. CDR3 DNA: TGTGCCAGCAGCCAATTAGCGGGAGGGCCGGAGGAGACCCAGTACTTC.

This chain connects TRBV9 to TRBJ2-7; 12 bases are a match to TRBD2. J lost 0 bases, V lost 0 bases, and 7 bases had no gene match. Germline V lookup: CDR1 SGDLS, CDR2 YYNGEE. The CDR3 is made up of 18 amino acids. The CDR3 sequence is CASSVATSGRTNSYEQYF. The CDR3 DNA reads TGTGCCAGCAGCGTAGCTACTAGCGGGAGGACGAACTCCTACGAGCAGTACTTC. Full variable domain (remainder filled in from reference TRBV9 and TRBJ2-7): DSGVTQTPKHLITATGQRVTLRCSPRSGDLSVYWYQQSLDQGLQFLIQYYNGEERAKGNILERFSAQQFPDLHSELNLSSLELGDSALYFCASSVATSGRTNSYEQYFGPGTRLTVT.

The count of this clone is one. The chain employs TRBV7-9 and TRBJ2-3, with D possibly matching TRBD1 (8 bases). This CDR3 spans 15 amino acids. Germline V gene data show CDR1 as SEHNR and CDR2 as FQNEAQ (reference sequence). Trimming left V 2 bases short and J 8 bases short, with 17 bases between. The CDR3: CASSLLTGEGSTQYF. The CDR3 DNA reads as TGTGCCAGCAGCTTACTGACAGGGGAGGGCAGTACGCAGTATTTT.

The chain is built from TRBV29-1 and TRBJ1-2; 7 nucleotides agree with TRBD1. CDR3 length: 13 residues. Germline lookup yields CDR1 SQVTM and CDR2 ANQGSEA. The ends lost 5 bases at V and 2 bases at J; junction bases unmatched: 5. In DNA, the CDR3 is TGCAGCGTTACCGACAGGGCGAACTATGGCTACACCTTC. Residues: CSVTDRANYGYTF.

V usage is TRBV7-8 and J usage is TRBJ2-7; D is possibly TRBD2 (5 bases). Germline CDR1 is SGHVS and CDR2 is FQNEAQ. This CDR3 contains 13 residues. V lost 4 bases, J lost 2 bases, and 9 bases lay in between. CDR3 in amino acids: CASSSRGPYEQYF. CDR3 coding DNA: TGTGCCAGCAGCTCCCGGGGTCCCTACGAGCAGTACTTC.

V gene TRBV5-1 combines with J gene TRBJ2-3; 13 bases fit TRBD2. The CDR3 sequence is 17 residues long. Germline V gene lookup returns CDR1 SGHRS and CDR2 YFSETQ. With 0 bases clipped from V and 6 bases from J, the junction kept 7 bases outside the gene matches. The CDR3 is CASSLETSGRALDTQYF. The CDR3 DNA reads TGCGCCAGCAGCTTGGAAACTAGCGGGAGGGCTTTGGATACGCAGTATTTT.

DNA of the CDR3: TGCGCCAGCAGGACCGGGACAGGGGGAACCGGGGAGCTGTTTTTT. Amino acids: CASRTGTGGTGELFF. The V gene is TRBV5-1, the J gene TRBJ2-2, with 11 bases aligning to TRBD1. Germline assignment: CDR1 SGHRS and CDR2 YFSETQ. The CDR3 sequence is 15 residues long. Trimming took 5 bases from V and 5 from J; bases not matched to a gene: 5. The full variable domain, with the rest looked up from reference TRBV5-1 and TRBJ2-2, is KAGVTQTPRYLIKTRGQQVTLSCSPISGHRSVSWYQQTPGQGLQFLFEYFSETQRNKGNFPGRFSGRQFSNSRSEMNVSTLELGDSALYLCASRTGTGGTGELFFGEGSRLTVL.

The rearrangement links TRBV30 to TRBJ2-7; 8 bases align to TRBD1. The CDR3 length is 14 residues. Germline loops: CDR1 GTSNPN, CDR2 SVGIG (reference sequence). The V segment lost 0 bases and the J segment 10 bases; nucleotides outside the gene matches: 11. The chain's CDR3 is CAWSVALRDRPQYF. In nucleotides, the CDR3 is TGTGCCTGGAGTGTTGCGTTGCGGGACAGGCCTCAGTACTTC.

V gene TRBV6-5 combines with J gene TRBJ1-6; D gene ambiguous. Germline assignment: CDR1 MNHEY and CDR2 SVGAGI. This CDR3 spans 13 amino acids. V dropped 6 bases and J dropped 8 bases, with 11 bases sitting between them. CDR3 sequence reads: CASRFDGDSPLHF. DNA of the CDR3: TGTGCCAGCAGGTTCGACGGAGATTCACCCCTCCACTTT.

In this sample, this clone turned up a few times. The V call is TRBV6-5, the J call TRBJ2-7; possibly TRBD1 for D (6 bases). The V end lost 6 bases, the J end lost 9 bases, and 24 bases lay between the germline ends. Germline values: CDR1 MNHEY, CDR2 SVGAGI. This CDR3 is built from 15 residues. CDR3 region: CASSRWTVSPGRQYF. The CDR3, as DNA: TGTGCCAGCAGCCGGTGGACAGTCTCTCCGGGCCGGCAGTACTTC.

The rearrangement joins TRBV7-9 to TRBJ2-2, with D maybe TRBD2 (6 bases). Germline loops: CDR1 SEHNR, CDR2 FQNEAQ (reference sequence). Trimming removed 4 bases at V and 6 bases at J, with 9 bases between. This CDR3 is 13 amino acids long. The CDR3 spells CASSSGGSGELFF. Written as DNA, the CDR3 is TGTGCCAGCAGCTCCGGGGGTTCCGGGGAGCTGTTTTTT.

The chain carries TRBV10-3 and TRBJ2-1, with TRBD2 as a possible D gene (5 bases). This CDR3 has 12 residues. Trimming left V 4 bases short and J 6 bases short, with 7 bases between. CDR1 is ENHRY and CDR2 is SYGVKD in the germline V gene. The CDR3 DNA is TGTGCCATCAGTGCTAGCATCAATGAGCAGTTCTTC. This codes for CAISASINEQFF.

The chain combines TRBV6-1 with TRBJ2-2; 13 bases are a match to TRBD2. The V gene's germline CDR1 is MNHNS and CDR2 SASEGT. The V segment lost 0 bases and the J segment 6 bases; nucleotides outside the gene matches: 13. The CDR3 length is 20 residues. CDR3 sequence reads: CASSEAGGGLAGRSPGELFF. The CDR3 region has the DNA TGTGCCAGCAGTGAAGCAGGTGGGGGACTAGCGGGACGGTCCCCCGGGGAGCTGTTTTTT.

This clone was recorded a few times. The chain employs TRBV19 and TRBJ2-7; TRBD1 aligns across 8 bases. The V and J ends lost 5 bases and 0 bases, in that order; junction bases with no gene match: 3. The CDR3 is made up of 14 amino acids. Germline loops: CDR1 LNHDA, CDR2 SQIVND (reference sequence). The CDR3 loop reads CASSGTGNSYEQYF. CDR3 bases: TGTGCCAGTAGTGGGACAGGTAACTCCTACGAGCAGTACTTC.

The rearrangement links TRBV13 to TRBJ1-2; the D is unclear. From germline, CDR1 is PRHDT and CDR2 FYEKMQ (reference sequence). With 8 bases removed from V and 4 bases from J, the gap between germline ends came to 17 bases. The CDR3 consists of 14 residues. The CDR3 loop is CASGRADLFYGYTF. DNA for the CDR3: TGTGCCAGCGGGAGGGCGGATCTCTTCTATGGCTACACCTTC.

CDR3 amino acids: CASSLGLAGGENIQYF. For the CDR3, the DNA is TGCGCCAGCAGCTTGGGACTAGCGGGAGGGGAAAACATTCAGTACTTC. The chain couples TRBV5-1 to TRBJ2-4; 14 bases match TRBD2. CDR1 and CDR2 from the germline V gene are SGHRS and YFSETQ. The ends lost 0 bases at V and 5 bases at J; junction bases unmatched: 1. CDR3 length equals 16 residues.

The DNA for the CDR3 is TGTGCCAGCAGCTTAGCGGTGGGAGGGGGCAATGAGCAGTTCTTC. Translated: CASSLAVGGGNEQFF. The chain is built from TRBV7-2 and TRBJ2-1, with D possibly TRBD2 on 7 matching bases. Trimming removed 0 bases at V and 6 bases at J, with 12 bases between. This CDR3 is 15 amino acids long. The germline V gene encodes CDR1 SGHTA and CDR2 FQGNSA. The variable domain in full, completed from reference TRBV7-2 and TRBJ2-1, reads GAGVSQSPSNKVTEKGKDVELRCDPISGHTALYWYRQSLGQGLEFLIYFQGNSAPDKSGLPSDRFSAERTGGSVSTLTIQRTQQEDSAVYLCASSLAVGGGNEQFFGPGTRLTVL.

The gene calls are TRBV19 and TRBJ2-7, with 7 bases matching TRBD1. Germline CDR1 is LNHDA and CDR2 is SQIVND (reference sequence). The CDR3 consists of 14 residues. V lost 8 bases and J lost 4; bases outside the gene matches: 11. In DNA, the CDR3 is TGTGCCAGTGGAAAAGGGGGACAGACATACGAGCAGTACTTC. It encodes CASGKGGQTYEQYF.

In DNA, the CDR3 is TGTGCCAGCAGCTTAGTTTCAGGGGCCTACAATGAGCAGTTCTTC. It yields the protein CASSLVSGAYNEQFF. This chain links TRBV7-2 with TRBJ2-1; tentatively, D is TRBD1 (6 bases). V was pared by 1 base and J by 2 bases, with 9 bases between. Germline-derived CDR1 and CDR2 are SGHTA and FQGNSA. The CDR3 contains 15 residues. Full variable domain (remainder filled in from reference TRBV7-2 and TRBJ2-1): GAGVSQSPSNKVTEKGKDVELRCDPISGHTALYWYRQSLGQGLEFLIYFQGNSAPDKSGLPSDRFSAERTGGSVSTLTIQRTQQEDSAVYLCASSLVSGAYNEQFFGPGTRLTVL.

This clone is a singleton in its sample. CDR3 sequence: CASSPGEGNQPQHF. The CDR3 DNA is TGTGCCAGCTCACCGGGTGAGGGCAATCAGCCCCAGCATTTT. J is TRBJ1-5 and V is TRBV18; the D is unclear. CDR1 and CDR2 from the germline V gene are KGHSH and LQKENI. This CDR3 has 14 amino acids. Trimming took 3 bases from V and 2 from J, leaving 8 bases between them.

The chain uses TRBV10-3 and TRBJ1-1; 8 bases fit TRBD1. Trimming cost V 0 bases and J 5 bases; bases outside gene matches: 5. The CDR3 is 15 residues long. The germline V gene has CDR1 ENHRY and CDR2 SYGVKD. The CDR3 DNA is TGTGCCATCAGTGAGTCTTCAGGGGGCCGAACTGAAGCTTTCTTT. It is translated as CAISESSGGRTEAFF.

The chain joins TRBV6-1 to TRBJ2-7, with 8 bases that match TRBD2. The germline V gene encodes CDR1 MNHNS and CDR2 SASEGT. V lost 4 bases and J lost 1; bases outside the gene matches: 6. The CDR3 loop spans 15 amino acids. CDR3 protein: CASSVVTSVSYEQYF. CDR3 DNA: TGTGCCAGCAGTGTTGTGACTAGCGTTTCCTACGAGCAGTACTTC.

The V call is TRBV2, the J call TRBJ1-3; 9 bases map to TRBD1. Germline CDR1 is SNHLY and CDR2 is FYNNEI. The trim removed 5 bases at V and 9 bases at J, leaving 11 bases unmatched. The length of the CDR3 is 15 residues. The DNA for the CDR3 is TGTGCCAGCAGTCGGGACAGGGACGTCTCCCGCACCATATATTTT. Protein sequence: CASSRDRDVSRTIYF.

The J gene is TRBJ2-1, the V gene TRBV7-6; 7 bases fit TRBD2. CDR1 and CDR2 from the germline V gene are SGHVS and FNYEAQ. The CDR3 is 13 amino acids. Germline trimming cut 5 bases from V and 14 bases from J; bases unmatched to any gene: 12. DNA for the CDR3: TGTGCCAGCAGCCCCTCCGAACTAGCGATGAAGTTCTTC. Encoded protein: CASSPSELAMKFF.